What follows are 21 T cell receptor beta chains derived from one specimen sequenced in a study of naive and memory T cell subsets. The library had UMIs added by 3' ligation of an oligonucleotide to TCR cDNA. Four PCR rounds used nested alpha and beta constant region primers plus the SP2 primer. MiXCR, run by TCRdb on the 5' RACE reads, gives a single entry per CDR3 protein. The profile shows 48,000 or so distinct CDR3 sequences, about 4.8% of them singletons. These receptors were obtained from a female donor in good health.

V is TRBV5-1 and J is TRBJ2-1; the D gene is possibly TRBD2 (5 bases). In germline, CDR1 is SGHRS, CDR2 YFSETQ. CDR3 length: 15 residues. Deletions cut 0 bases from V and 0 bases from J, with 7 bases between. CDR3 sequence reads: CASSLGEGSYNEQFF. CDR3 sequence (DNA): TGCGCCAGCAGCTTGGGCGAGGGCTCCTACAATGAGCAGTTCTTC.

Ten or more counts support this clonotype. The V call is TRBV4-3, the J call TRBJ1-1; D is perhaps TRBD1 (6 bases). Trimming left V 0 bases short and J 4 bases short, with 18 bases between. The CDR3 totals 17 residues. Germline assignment: CDR1 LGHNA and CDR2 YSLEER. CDR3 in amino acids: CASSQDTRSGVRTEAFF. In nucleotides, the CDR3 is TGCGCCAGCAGCCAAGATACACGGTCAGGGGTGCGCACTGAAGCTTTCTTT.

There are many counts of this clonotype. This rearrangement joins TRBV3-1 to TRBJ2-1, with D perhaps TRBD1 (5 bases). The CDR3 contains 16 residues. Between the trimmed V and J ends, which lost 0 bases and 10 bases, there was a span of 19 bases. Per germline, CDR1 LGHDT and CDR2 YNNKEL (reference sequence). The CDR3 loop is CASSQDGAGRRPEQFF. The CDR3 DNA reads as TGTGCCAGCAGCCAAGATGGGGCCGGCCGTAGACCCGAGCAGTTCTTC.

This clonotype has at least ten counts. This sequence joins TRBV20-1 and TRBJ1-6, with unresolved D. Per germline, CDR1 DFQATT and CDR2 SNEGSKA (reference sequence). Trimming removed 0 bases from V and 13 bases from J, with 10 bases in between. The CDR3 has 12 residues. CDR3 nucleotides: TGCAGTGCTAGAGATCGCAGCGTGCCCCTCCACTTT. Residues: CSARDRSVPLHF.

This clonotype was counted ten times or more. The rearrangement joins TRBV6-2 or TRBV6-3 to TRBJ2-6; no clear D. The CDR3 has 19 residues. Germline V gene data show CDR1 as MNHEY and CDR2 as SVGEGT. V gave up 2 bases and J gave up 0 bases, with 17 bases separating them. DNA of the CDR3: TGTGCCAGCAGTTACCGCACCCCGGGCCGAGTCTCTGGGGCCAACGTCCTGACTTTC. This encodes CASSYRTPGRVSGANVLTF.

In this sample, this clonotype turned up many times. The rearrangement uses TRBV7-9 and TRBJ2-3; no firm D call. The CDR3 covers 14 residues. Trimming pared 1 base from V and 4 bases from J, leaving 9 bases between. The germline CDR1 and CDR2 sequences are SEHNR and FQNEAQ (reference sequence). Here the CDR3 DNA reads TGTGCCAGCAGCTTAGTAGGAGCCGCAGATACGCAGTATTTT. The encoded protein is CASSLVGAADTQYF. Supplemented by reference TRBV7-9 and TRBJ2-3, the full variable domain reads DTGVSQNPRHKITKRGQNVTFRCDPISEHNRLYWYRQTLGQGPEFLTYFQNEAQLEKSRLLSDRFSAERPKGSFSTLEIQRTEQGDSAMYLCASSLVGAADTQYFGPGTRLTVL.

Many counts were recorded for this clonotype. The V gene is TRBV27, the J gene TRBJ1-2; 9 bases match TRBD1. Germline lookup yields CDR1 MNHEY and CDR2 SMNVEV (reference sequence). There are 15 residues in the CDR3. V lost 6 bases to trimming and J lost 2 bases; unmatched junction nucleotides: 7. CDR3 protein: CASSLHGTGNYGYTF. CDR3 coding DNA: TGTGCCAGCAGCTTGCACGGGACAGGGAACTATGGCTACACCTTC.

This clonotype was detected many times. The V call is TRBV14, the J call TRBJ2-5; D unclear. The CDR3 has 14 amino acids. Trimming stripped 3 bases from V and 4 bases from J, with 12 bases between. The germline CDR1 and CDR2 sequences are SGHDN and FVKESK. This chain's CDR3 is CASSQYPALETQYF. The DNA for the CDR3 is TGTGCCAGCAGCCAGTATCCAGCGTTAGAGACCCAGTACTTC.

The genes are TRBV29-1 and TRBJ1-1, with no clear D. Between the trimmed V and J ends, which lost 6 bases and 1 base, there was a span of 12 bases. Per the germline V gene, CDR1 is SQVTM and CDR2 is ANQGSEA. The CDR3 extends over 13 amino acids. CDR3 in amino acids: CSVVTPSNTEAFF. The DNA of the CDR3 is TGCAGCGTGGTGACCCCATCGAACACTGAAGCTTTCTTT.

This sequence joins TRBV5-1 and TRBJ2-1, with 14 bases fitting TRBD2. The CDR3 is 18 residues long. Germline CDR1 reads SGHRS; CDR2 reads YFSETQ. V shed 0 bases, J shed 8 bases, and the junction held 10 bases outside the gene matches. The CDR3 reads CASSLVGTSGRSFYEQFF. As DNA, the CDR3 is TGCGCCAGCAGCTTGGTCGGGACTAGCGGGAGAAGTTTCTATGAGCAGTTCTTC.

This clonotype was counted many times. The genes are TRBV7-2 and TRBJ2-1; D gene uncertain. The V end lost 6 bases, the J end lost 0 bases, and 12 bases lay between the germline ends. Looked up from germline, CDR1 is SGHTA and CDR2 is FQGNSA. The CDR3 covers 15 residues. This CDR3 reads CASSPPGYSYNEQFF. Written as DNA, the CDR3 is TGTGCCAGCAGTCCCCCGGGCTACTCCTACAATGAGCAGTTCTTC.

This clonotype is categorized as medium-sized. V and J are TRBV11-2 and TRBJ2-1; possibly TRBD2 for D (6 bases). This CDR3 is built from 15 residues. Trimming pared 4 bases from V and 5 bases from J, leaving 15 bases between. Looked up from germline, CDR1 is SGHAT and CDR2 is FQNNGV. The CDR3 is CASSSLRLVDNEQFF. In DNA form, the CDR3 reads TGTGCCAGCAGCTCGTTGCGACTAGTCGACAATGAGCAGTTCTTC.

This clonotype was counted many times. The V gene is TRBV6-6, the J gene TRBJ1-1; D call uncertain. The CDR3 spans 11 residues. V was trimmed by 6 bases and J by 7 bases, leaving 9 bases between them. Germline V gene sequence: CDR1 MNHNY, CDR2 SVGAGI (reference sequence). Here the CDR3 reads CASSFTIEAFF. The CDR3 DNA reads TGTGCCAGCAGCTTTACAATTGAAGCTTTCTTT.

There are many counts of this clonotype. This chain links TRBV21-1 with TRBJ2-7. TRBV21-1 is termed a pseudogene. The CDR3 sequence is 14 residues long. The CDR3 loop reads CASSKAQPSYEQYF. CDR3 nucleotide sequence: TGTGCCAGCAGCAAAGCACAGCCTTCCTACGAGCAGTACTTC.

In its sample, this clonotype was seen many times. CDR3 DNA: TGTGCCAGCAGTTACTCGCGGGCCCAAGAGACCCAGTACTTC. Translating it yields CASSYSRAQETQYF. The chain recombines TRBV6-5 with TRBJ2-5, with D possibly being TRBD2 (5 bases). Germline V lookup: CDR1 MNHEY, CDR2 SVGAGI. Trimming took off 0 bases at V and 1 base at J, with 6 bases between the two ends. This CDR3 has 14 amino acids.

This clonotype was seen at least ten times. The V and J genes are TRBV6-5 and TRBJ1-1; D is perhaps TRBD1 (6 bases). Germline lookup yields CDR1 MNHEY and CDR2 SVGAGI. V dropped 6 bases and J dropped 10 bases, with 18 bases sitting between them. The CDR3 sequence is 13 residues long. The CDR3: CASRPGAVPAAFF. Written as DNA, the CDR3 is TGTGCCAGCAGACCGGGGGCGGTCCCTGCAGCTTTCTTT.

This clonotype was detected many times. The chain recombines TRBV5-1 with TRBJ1-6; D remains ambiguous. V lost 1 base, J lost 7 bases, and 12 bases lay in between. Germline assignment: CDR1 SGHRS and CDR2 YFSETQ. This CDR3 contains 15 residues. The CDR3 reads CASSLPGSMNSPLHF. The CDR3 DNA is TGCGCCAGCAGCTTGCCGGGGTCCATGAATTCACCCCTCCACTTT.

This clonotype was recorded at least ten times. V is TRBV20-1 and J is TRBJ2-7, with D tentatively TRBD1 (6 bases). The CDR3 has 11 amino acids. The germline V and J ends were trimmed by 3 bases and 7 bases, with 10 bases remaining between them. The germline V gene encodes CDR1 DFQATT and CDR2 SNEGSKA (reference sequence). CDR3 protein: CSASHRDEQYF. CDR3 in DNA: TGCAGTGCTAGCCACAGGGATGAGCAGTACTTC.

This clonotype was counted a few times. The chain has TRBV29-1 and TRBJ1-2; 7 bases match TRBD1. This CDR3 comprises 12 residues. Unmatched junction bases numbered 9, after V lost 2 bases and J lost 12 bases. Per germline, CDR1 SQVTM and CDR2 ANQGSEA. The CDR3 protein is CSVESDRGGDTF. The DNA of the CDR3 is TGCAGCGTTGAATCGGACAGAGGGGGCGACACCTTC. Full variable domain (rest looked up from reference TRBV29-1 and TRBJ1-2): SAVISQKPSRDICQRGTSLTIQCQVDSQVTMMFWYRQQPGQSLTLIATANQGSEATYESGFVIDKFPISRPNLTFSTLTVSNMSPEDSSIYLCSVESDRGGDTFGSGTRLTVV.

Many counts were recorded for this clonotype. The chain has TRBV6-5 and TRBJ2-1, with TRBD2 matching over 9 bases. Trimming at V came to 6 bases and at J to 3 bases, leaving 9 bases not matched to a gene. Germline CDR1 MNHEY, CDR2 SVGAGI. The CDR3 has 16 residues. CDR3 protein: CASRFSGRSVYNEQFF. The CDR3 coding sequence is TGTGCCAGCAGATTCAGCGGGAGGAGCGTCTACAATGAGCAGTTCTTC.

Many counts were recorded for this clonotype. The CDR3 DNA reads as TGTGCCAGCAGTCCCCAACCAGGGTATGGCTACACCTTC. As protein: CASSPQPGYGYTF. V is TRBV6-6 and J is TRBJ1-2, with D possibly matching TRBD1 (5 bases). Germline CDR1 and CDR2: MNHNY and SVGAGI (reference sequence). V dropped 5 bases and J dropped 5 bases, with 12 bases sitting between them. The CDR3 is 13 amino acids.